A selection of T cell receptor beta chains follows, all from one sample in a study of control samples from healthy donors and cancer patients. Assay used: immunoSEQ multiplex PCR; TCRdb lists only in-frame clones, some missing. The table lists 120,000 to 150,000 clones, 80% to 95% of them singletons, with about 11% in the top ten. The sequenced sample was blood. The receptors were sampled from a young man in good health. The CDR3 runs from the conserved cysteine through the conserved F or W. The D gene is left open where the match is weak. A clone size is listed for some rows: how often the clone was seen (once, few, many), or a class if it is expanded.

>TRBV6-5|15|-|-|TRBJ1-2
CASSPGTGNNYGYTF
TGTGCCAGCAGTCCTGGAACAGGGAATAACTATGGCTACACCTTC
>TRBV27|14|-|-|TRBJ2-1
CASSLRASHNEQFF
TGTGCCAGCAGTTTAAGGGCTAGCCACAATGAGCAGTTCTTC
>TRBV3-1/TRBV3-2|14|-|-|TRBJ1-5
CASSLKGGSQPQHF
TGTGCCAGCAGCCTAAAGGGGGGAAGTCAGCCCCAGCATTTT
>TRBV12-5|18|-|-|TRBJ1-3
CASGLAPWRQAAGNTIYF
TGTGCTAGTGGTTTGGCACCGTGGAGACAGGCAGCCGGAAACACCATATATTTT
>TRBV7-3|13|-|-|TRBJ1-1
CASSSKRGTEAFF
TGTGCCAGCAGCTCGAAGAGGGGGACTGAAGCTTTCTTT
>TRBV28|17|TRBD1|-|TRBJ1-5
CASSPRQGRGLNQPQHF
TGTGCCAGCAGTCCAAGACAGGGCCGCGGTCTCAATCAGCCCCAGCATTTT
>TRBV24-1|12|-|-|TRBJ2-5
CATPTRVETQYF
TGTGCCACCCCAACTAGGGTGGAGACCCAGTACTTC
>TRBV7-9|11|-|-|TRBJ2-3
CASSPLDTQYF
TGTGCCAGCAGCCCGTTGGATACGCAGTATTTT
>TRBV12-2|20|-|-|TRBJ2-1
CASPNAFSWDNQLSYNEQFF
TGTGCAAGTCCAAACGCTTTTTCGTGGGACAACCAACTCTCCTACAATGAGCAGTTCTTC
>TRBV6-1|15|-|-|TRBJ1-2
CASSDAPLEVYGYTF
TGTGCCAGCAGTGACGCACCTTTGGAGGTCTATGGCTACACCTTC
>TRBV5-4|13|TRBD1|-|TRBJ2-7
CASSWPTGGVQYF
TGTGCCAGCAGCTGGCCGACAGGGGGGGTGCAGTACTTC
>TRBV28|16|TRBD1|-|TRBJ1-2
CASSSGRDREESGYTF
TGTGCCAGCAGTTCCGGAAGGGACAGGGAGGAGAGTGGCTACACCTTC
>TRBV7-8|12|-|-|TRBJ1-1
CASTAGHTEAFF
TGTGCCAGCACCGCGGGGCACACTGAAGCTTTCTTT
>TRBV7-3|15|TRBD1|-|TRBJ2-2
CASSLPGQDTGELFF
TGTGCCAGCAGCTTACCGGGACAGGACACCGGGGAGCTGTTTTTT
>TRBV6-5|13|TRBD1|-|TRBJ1-3
CASRTGGGNTIYF
TGTGCCAGCAGGACAGGGGGTGGAAACACCATATATTTT
>TRBV2|16|TRBD1|-|TRBJ1-1
CASRGRGGQGTVEAFF
TGTGCCAGCAGGGGCAGAGGGGGACAGGGGACGGTTGAAGCTTTCTTT
>TRBV23-1|14|TRBD1|-|TRBJ1-2
CASSQGTGDYGYTF
TGCGCCAGCAGTCAGGGGACAGGCGACTATGGCTACACCTTC
>TRBV2|17|TRBD1|-|TRBJ1-2
CASSEEGATGGKYGYTF
TGTGCCAGCAGTGAAGAGGGAGCGACAGGGGGAAAGTATGGCTACACCTTC
>TRBV3-1/TRBV3-2|16|-|-|TRBJ2-7
CASSQGPGVQAYEQYF
TGTGCCAGCAGCCAAGGGCCGGGAGTTCAAGCCTACGAGCAGTACTTC
>TRBV29-1|12|-|-|TRBJ1-1
CSAKADRTEAFF
TGCAGCGCCAAAGCTGACAGGACTGAAGCTTTCTTT
>TRBV3-1/TRBV3-2|15|TRBD1|-|TRBJ2-3
CASSQDRKYTDTQYF
TGTGCCAGCAGCCAGGACAGGAAGTACACAGATACGCAGTATTTT
>TRBV7-2|14|-|-|TRBJ2-1
CASSLVPLVNEQFF
TGTGCCAGCAGCTTAGTCCCTCTGGTGAATGAGCAGTTCTTC
>TRBV7-2|12|-|-|TRBJ2-7
CASSHSGYEQYF
TGTGCCAGCAGCCACTCCGGCTACGAGCAGTACTTC
>TRBV7-9|13|-|-|TRBJ1-1
CASSLREDPEAFF
TGTGCCAGCAGCTTAAGGGAGGACCCTGAAGCTTTCTTT
>TRBV10-3|12|-|few|TRBJ1-5
CAISEGNQPQHF
TGTGCCATCAGTGAAGGTAATCAGCCCCAGCATTTT
>TRBV16|14|-|-|TRBJ1-2
CASSQRTDSYGYAF
TGTGCCAGCAGCCAACGGACAGATTCATATGGCTACGCCTTC
>TRBV6-6|16|TRBD2|-|TRBJ2-1
CASEGAGGQTGYEQFF
TGTGCCAGCGAGGGCGCGGGAGGTCAAACAGGGTATGAGCAGTTCTTC
>TRBV28|16|TRBD1|-|TRBJ2-1
CASSDPGQGIWGEQFF
TGTGCCAGCAGCGATCCGGGACAGGGGATATGGGGTGAGCAGTTCTTC
>TRBV28|21|TRBD2|-|TRBJ2-5
CASSLTYRPVSGTRYQETQYF
TGTGCCAGCAGCCTCACTTACCGACCCGTTAGCGGGACCCGGTACCAAGAGACCCAGTACTTC
>TRBV29-1|17|TRBD1|-|TRBJ1-2
CSVEDHPGDRGISGYTF
TGCAGCGTTGAAGATCATCCGGGGGACAGGGGCATCTCTGGCTACACCTTC
>TRBV28|15|TRBD1|-|TRBJ2-1
CASSSGTGWIDEQFF
TGTGCCAGCAGTTCCGGGACAGGGTGGATCGATGAGCAGTTCTTC
>TRBV25-1|13|-|-|TRBJ1-1
CASSEQILTEAFF
TGTGCCAGCAGTGAGCAGATATTGACTGAAGCTTTCTTT
>TRBV12-3/TRBV12-4|13|-|-|TRBJ1-3
CASKQNSGNTIYF
TGTGCCAGCAAACAGAATTCTGGAAACACCATATATTTT
>TRBV4-3|16|TRBD2|-|TRBJ2-7
CASSRSLAGPHYEQYF
TGCGCCAGCAGCCGCTCACTAGCGGGACCTCACTACGAGCAGTACTTC
>TRBV19|14|-|once|TRBJ2-7
CASTAAVGSYEQYF
TGTGCCAGTACCGCAGCCGTCGGTTCCTACGAGCAGTACTTC